The 21 T cell receptor beta chains given below trace back to one sample, sequenced in a study of T-cell memory formation after mild COVID-19. TCRdb passed the 5' RACE reads through MiXCR, listing each CDR3 protein once. The profile shows about 350,000 distinct CDR3 sequences, about 15% of them singletons. Sequenced sample: PBMCs or a T cell subset sorted from them (not recorded which). All receptors derive from a man aged 18 to 35 who had mild COVID-19 (a few samples of this study predate the infection). Cell type and time point are not known.

This clonotype has only a few counts. The J gene is TRBJ2-1, the V gene TRBV12-3 or TRBV12-4; D possibly corresponds to TRBD2 (6 bases). V lost 10 bases and J lost 7, with 14 bases in between. The CDR3 consists of 12 residues. CDR3 DNA: TGTGCCACCACCTGGGCGGGGAATGAGCAGTTCTTC. The encoded protein is CATTWAGNEQFF.

The CDR3 nucleotides are TGCGCCAGCAGCTTGGATGGGTCTGATCAGCCCCAGCATTTT. It yields the protein CASSLDGSDQPQHF. This chain joins TRBV5-1 and TRBJ1-5; D is unclear. The V end lost 0 bases, the J end lost 5 bases, and 9 bases lay between the germline ends. CDR1 and CDR2 from the germline V gene are SGHRS and YFSETQ. The CDR3 totals 14 residues.

This clonotype has a handful of counts. The chain combines TRBV27 with TRBJ2-1; a possible D gene is TRBD1 (5 bases). V dropped 10 bases and J dropped 0 bases, with 13 bases sitting between them. The CDR3 consists of 14 residues. Looked up from germline, CDR1 is MNHEY and CDR2 is SMNVEV (reference sequence). The CDR3 DNA follows: TGTGCCATCTCGGACAAGAGCTCCTACAATGAGCAGTTCTTC. It is translated as CAISDKSSYNEQFF.

This clonotype came up a few times. The rearrangement links TRBV7-2 to TRBJ2-5, with 9 bases identical to TRBD2. The germline gives CDR1 SGHTA, CDR2 FQGNSA. Germline trimming cut 0 bases from V and 4 bases from J; bases unmatched to any gene: 6. There are 16 residues in the CDR3. The CDR3 here is CASSLALGGGGETQYF. The CDR3 DNA is TGTGCCAGCAGCTTAGCGCTGGGCGGGGGGGGAGAGACCCAGTACTTC.

This clonotype was seen repeatedly, ten times or more. This sequence joins TRBV12-3 or TRBV12-4 and TRBJ2-7, with D possibly being TRBD1 (5 bases). The CDR3 is 15 amino acids. V lost 4 bases and J 2 bases, leaving 15 bases between the germline ends. CDR3 bases: TGTGCCAGCAGTTCTAATATCAGGGATCCCTACGAGCAGTACTTC. It yields the protein CASSSNIRDPYEQYF.

The V and J genes are TRBV6-2 or TRBV6-3 and TRBJ2-1; no clear D. Germline CDR1 and CDR2: MNHEY and SVGEGT. V was trimmed by 5 bases and J by 1 base, leaving 12 bases between them. The CDR3 totals 15 residues. The CDR3 is CASSRGPPSYNEQFF. As DNA, the CDR3 is TGTGCCAGCAGTCGAGGACCTCCTTCCTACAATGAGCAGTTCTTC.

This clonotype was picked up a small number of times. The genes are TRBV20-1 and TRBJ2-1; D is undetermined. The CDR3 sequence is 15 residues long. The germline V gene has CDR1 DFQATT and CDR2 SNEGSKA (reference sequence). V shed 0 bases and J shed 9 bases, with 18 bases lying between them. This CDR3 reads CSAREPRLAMGEQFF. DNA for the CDR3: TGCAGTGCTAGAGAGCCAAGACTGGCGATGGGTGAGCAGTTCTTC.

This clonotype was seen a few times. The chain joins TRBV5-5 to TRBJ2-3, with 10 bases matching TRBD1. Trimming removed 7 bases from V and 1 base from J; junction bases left unmatched: 15. CDR1 SGHKS and CDR2 YYEKEE come from the germline V gene (reference sequence). CDR3 size: 18 residues. CDR3 DNA sequence: TGTGCCAGCTCCCCCCGGCGACAGGGGGCTGGGGGCACAGATACGCAGTATTTT. Translation gives CASSPRRQGAGGTDTQYF.

The chain uses TRBV7-2 and TRBJ2-2; D gene unclear. V was clipped by 2 bases and J by 7 bases, with 11 bases between them. CDR3 length: 14 amino acids. Germline values: CDR1 SGHTA, CDR2 FQGNSA. CDR3 sequence (DNA): TGTGCCAGCAGCTTATTTCACACAATCGGGGAGCTGTTTTTT. This encodes CASSLFHTIGELFF.

The rearrangement joins TRBV6-6 to TRBJ2-2; possibly TRBD2 for D (6 bases). The CDR3 consists of 13 residues. The ends were cut back, 8 bases at V and 7 bases at J, with 14 bases in the middle. CDR1 and CDR2 from the germline V gene are MNHNY and SVGAGI (reference sequence). The CDR3 DNA reads as TGTGCCAGCCTAGGCGGGGTTGGCGGGGAGCTGTTTTTT. Translation gives CASLGGVGGELFF.

This clonotype was observed a few times. The chain links TRBV5-1 to TRBJ2-3; D is perhaps TRBD1 (5 bases). Germline-derived CDR1 and CDR2 are SGHRS and YFSETQ. V was cut by 4 bases and J by 2 bases, with 14 bases left in between. The CDR3 loop spans 15 amino acids. The CDR3 protein is CASSHRQPNTDTQYF. The CDR3 region has the DNA TGCGCCAGCAGCCATCGACAGCCTAACACAGATACGCAGTATTTT.

The CDR3 coding sequence is TGTGCCAGCAGCTCTGGGGACATCCTTCACACTGAAGCTTTCTTT. As protein: CASSSGDILHTEAFF. The rearrangement links TRBV7-9 to TRBJ1-1, with D possibly matching TRBD1 (6 bases). V was trimmed by 4 bases and J by 3 bases, leaving 15 bases between them. There are 15 residues in the CDR3. In germline, CDR1 is SEHNR, CDR2 FQNEAQ (reference sequence).

The genes are TRBV12-3 or TRBV12-4 and TRBJ2-2; D may correspond to TRBD1 or TRBD2 (5 bases each). Trimming shortened V by 8 bases and J by 1 base, and 14 bases separated the two germline ends. The CDR3 covers 15 residues. The CDR3 region is CASLQMGVNTGELFF. CDR3 bases: TGTGCCAGCCTTCAGATGGGGGTGAACACCGGGGAGCTGTTTTTT.

This clonotype has a handful of counts. This chain connects TRBV7-2 to TRBJ1-6, with TRBD1 matching over 12 bases. CDR3 length: 16 residues. V was pared by 5 bases and J by 12 bases, with 11 bases of the junction left unmatched. Looked up from germline, CDR1 is SGHTA and CDR2 is FQGNSA. The chain's CDR3 is CASSASGQGASRPLHF. CDR3 bases: TGTGCCAGCAGCGCCTCGGGACAGGGGGCGAGTAGACCCCTCCACTTT.

V and J are TRBV11-2 and TRBJ1-5, with D perhaps TRBD1 (5 bases). CDR1 and CDR2 from the germline V gene are SGHAT and FQNNGV. The V gene lost 0 bases and the J gene lost 2 bases, with 14 bases spanning the gap. CDR3 length: 17 residues. The CDR3 protein is CASSLDGTRRGNQPQHF. The CDR3 bases are TGTGCCAGCAGCTTAGACGGGACGCGGAGGGGCAATCAGCCCCAGCATTTT.

This clonotype has more than one count but fewer than ten. The CDR3 protein is CASSYLPLGTLSNTGELFF. The CDR3 nucleotides are TGTGCCAGCAGTTACTTGCCGCTAGGGACCCTCTCGAACACCGGGGAGCTGTTTTTT. The chain is built from TRBV6-5 and TRBJ2-2; either TRBD1 or TRBD2 may fit D (5 bases each). V lost 1 base and J lost 0, with 18 bases in between. The CDR3 covers 19 residues. The germline V gene encodes CDR1 MNHEY and CDR2 SVGAGI.

This clonotype showed up many times. The chain employs TRBV28 and TRBJ1-1; the D gene is possibly TRBD1 (6 bases). The CDR3 has 15 residues. V lost 5 bases and J 5 bases, leaving 18 bases between the germline ends. CDR1 MDHEN and CDR2 SYDVKM come from the germline V gene. DNA for the CDR3: TGTGCCAGCAGTCGGTTTCCAGGGGATTGGACTGAAGCTTTCTTT. This gives the protein CASSRFPGDWTEAFF.

This clonotype was detected a few times. The chain couples TRBV4-2 to TRBJ1-2, with a possible D match to TRBD1 (5 bases). V was cut by 0 bases and J by 2 bases, with 13 bases left in between. Looked up from germline, CDR1 is LGHNA and CDR2 is YNFKEQ. The CDR3 is 16 residues long. For the CDR3, the DNA is TGTGCCAGCAGCCAAGATCGACAGAGAATCAACTATGGCTACACCTTC. This sequence encodes CASSQDRQRINYGYTF.

The rearrangement joins TRBV16 to TRBJ2-7; D is unresolved. The CDR3 sequence is 16 residues long. Trimming stripped 0 bases from V and 2 bases from J, with 14 bases between. Per germline, CDR1 KGHSY and CDR2 FQNENV. CDR3 sequence: CASSQSIGQTTYEQYF. The CDR3, as DNA: TGTGCCAGCAGCCAATCAATAGGGCAGACCACCTACGAGCAGTACTTC.

This clonotype was counted between two and nine times. The chain employs TRBV5-6 and TRBJ2-2; the D is unclear. Deletions cut 1 base from V and 1 base from J, with 8 bases between. Germline values: CDR1 SGHDT, CDR2 YYEEEE. CDR3 size: 15 residues. The CDR3 DNA sequence: TGTGCCAGCAGCTTGTGGCGGATGAACACCGGGGAGCTGTTTTTT. This sequence encodes CASSLWRMNTGELFF.

This clonotype was counted at least ten times. The rearrangement uses TRBV5-4 and TRBJ2-5; D is possibly TRBD1 (5 bases). The length of the CDR3 is 14 residues. Deletions cut 2 bases from V and 2 bases from J, with 10 bases between. CDR1 is SGHNT, CDR2 YYREEE, per germline (reference sequence). The CDR3, as DNA: TGTGCCAGCAGCTTCCCAGGGATTCAAGAGACCCAGTACTTC. It codes for CASSFPGIQETQYF.